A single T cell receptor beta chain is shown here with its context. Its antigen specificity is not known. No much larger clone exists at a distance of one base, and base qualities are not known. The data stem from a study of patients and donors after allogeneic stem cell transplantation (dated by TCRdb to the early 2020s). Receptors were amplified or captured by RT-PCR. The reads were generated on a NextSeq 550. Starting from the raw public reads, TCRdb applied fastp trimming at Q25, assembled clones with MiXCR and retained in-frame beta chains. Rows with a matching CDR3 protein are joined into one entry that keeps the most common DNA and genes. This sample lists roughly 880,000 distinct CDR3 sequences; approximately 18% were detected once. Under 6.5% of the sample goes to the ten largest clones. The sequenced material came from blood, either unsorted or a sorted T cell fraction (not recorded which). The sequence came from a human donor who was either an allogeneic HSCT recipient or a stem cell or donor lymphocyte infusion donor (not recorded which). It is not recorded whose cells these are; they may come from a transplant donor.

At the DNA level, the sequence is TGTGCCAGCAAAACAGTTCAGGGTACCAATGAGCAGTTCTTC. It codes for CASKTVQGTNEQFF. The chain is encoded by TRBV2 joined to TRBJ2-1; TRBD1 is perhaps the D gene, given 5 matching bases. V loses 7 bases of germline sequence and J loses 6 bases, and the interval between the two ends is 16 bases. Reading from cysteine to phenylalanine, the CDR3 counts 14 amino acids. CDR3 DNA is the only sequence kept; it has 42 bases, read in frame from the first base. The germline V gene yields SNHLY for CDR1 and FYNNEI for CDR2.